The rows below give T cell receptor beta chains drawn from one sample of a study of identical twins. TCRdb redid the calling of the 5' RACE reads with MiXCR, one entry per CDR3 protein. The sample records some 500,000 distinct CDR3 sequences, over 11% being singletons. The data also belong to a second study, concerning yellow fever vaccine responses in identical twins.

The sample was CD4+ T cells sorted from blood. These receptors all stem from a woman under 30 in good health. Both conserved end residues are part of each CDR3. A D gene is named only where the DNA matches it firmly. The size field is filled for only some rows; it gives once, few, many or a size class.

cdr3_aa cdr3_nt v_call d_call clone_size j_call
CASSPGIKGYEQYF TGTGCCAGCAGCCCCGGCATAAAGGGCTACGAGCAGTACTTC TRBV12-3/TRBV12-4 NA NA TRBJ2-7
CASSQTGSEAFF TGTGCCAGCTCCCAGACAGGGTCTGAAGCTTTCTTT TRBV18 TRBD1 many TRBJ1-1
CASSRPGLATYEQYF TGTGCCAGCAGCCGACCGGGACTAGCTACCTACGAGCAGTACTTC TRBV6-2/TRBV6-3 TRBD2 NA TRBJ2-7
CASSDGLGMMYEQYF TGCGCCAGCAGCGACGGACTAGGTATGATGTACGAGCAGTACTTC TRBV5-1 TRBD2 NA TRBJ2-7
CASFPTVGGSEAFF TGTGCCAGCTTCCCCACCGTTGGGGGTTCTGAAGCTTTCTTT TRBV18 NA few TRBJ1-1
CASSIQGSDTQYF TGTGCCAGCAGCATACAGGGTTCAGATACGCAGTATTTT TRBV5-4 NA NA TRBJ2-3
CASSQDVGLAGGSGANVLTF TGCGCCAGCAGCCAAGATGTGGGGCTAGCGGGAGGCTCTGGGGCCAACGTCCTGACTTTC TRBV4-3 TRBD2 NA TRBJ2-6
CASSILAGEQFF TGCGCCAGCAGCATTTTAGCGGGGGAGCAGTTCTTC TRBV5-1 TRBD2 few TRBJ2-1
CASSAEEYYGYTF TGTGCCAGCAGTGCCGAAGAATACTATGGCTACACCTTC TRBV2 NA NA TRBJ1-2
CASSFRLAATTDTQYF TGTGCCAGCAGCTTTAGGCTAGCGGCTACCACAGATACGCAGTATTTT TRBV5-5 TRBD2 NA TRBJ2-3
CASSARPGSSYEQYF TGTGCCAGCAGCGCGAGGCCAGGGAGCTCCTACGAGCAGTACTTC TRBV7-2 NA NA TRBJ2-7
CASTGRSEQYF TGTGCCAGCACCGGGAGGTCCGAGCAGTACTTC TRBV6-6 TRBD2 NA TRBJ2-7
CASSPAQGTGNEKLFF TGTGCCAGCAGCCCCGCCCAGGGTACGGGTAATGAAAAACTGTTTTTT TRBV7-2 NA NA TRBJ1-4
CASSLGILPGGDTQYF TGTGCCAGCAGCTTAGGTATCCTTCCAGGGGGAGATACGCAGTATTTT TRBV7-2 TRBD1 NA TRBJ2-3
CASSQEPSYNEQFF TGCGCCAGCAGCCAAGAACCCTCCTACAATGAGCAGTTCTTC TRBV4-3 NA many TRBJ2-1
CSAREPRSSYEQYF TGCAGTGCTAGAGAGCCCCGGTCCTCCTACGAGCAGTACTTC TRBV20-1 NA NA TRBJ2-7
CSARALGLAGAGDTQYF TGCAGTGCTAGAGCCCTAGGGCTAGCGGGGGCCGGAGATACGCAGTATTTT TRBV20-1 TRBD2 NA TRBJ2-3
CASSYPETGGDTQYF TGTGCCAGCAGTTACCCTGAGACAGGTGGAGATACGCAGTATTTT TRBV6-5 NA few TRBJ2-3
CAIMGGVTDTQYF TGTGCCATCATGGGCGGGGTCACAGATACGCAGTATTTT TRBV10-3 NA NA TRBJ2-3
CASRKSGSIDTGELFF TGTGCCAGCAGAAAAAGCGGGAGTATCGACACCGGGGAGCTGTTTTTT TRBV12-3/TRBV12-4 TRBD2 many TRBJ2-2
CASSQGLPRGWNSNEQFF TGTGCCAGCAGCCAAGGTCTCCCCAGGGGTTGGAATTCCAATGAGCAGTTCTTC TRBV3-1 NA few TRBJ2-1
CAISSGQALPNTGELFF TGTGCCATAAGTTCCGGACAGGCACTACCTAACACCGGGGAGCTGTTTTTT TRBV10-3 TRBD1 few TRBJ2-2
CAWRAPGDTQYF TGTGCCTGGAGGGCCCCCGGAGATACGCAGTATTTT TRBV30 NA NA TRBJ2-3
CASSLRDWGQETQYF TGTGCCAGCAGCTTACGGGACTGGGGGCAAGAGACCCAGTACTTC TRBV7-3 NA NA TRBJ2-5
CASSLAGGGPKMIQYF TGTGCCAGCAGCTTAGCAGGAGGGGGACCAAAAATGATTCAGTACTTC TRBV7-8 NA few TRBJ2-4
CASSLAPLAGVADTQYF TGTGCCAGCAGCTTAGCCCCGCTAGCGGGAGTGGCAGATACGCAGTATTTT TRBV7-2 TRBD2 few TRBJ2-3
CASRGRLVGQETQYF TGTGCCAGCAGAGGACGACTGGTCGGGCAAGAGACCCAGTACTTC TRBV28 NA many TRBJ2-5
CASSWTSGRVVQYF TGTGCCAGCAGCTGGACTAGCGGGAGGGTCGTGCAGTACTTC TRBV7-2 TRBD2 few TRBJ2-7
CASSLVTGGGEKLFF TGTGCCAGCAGCTTAGTGACAGGGGGCGGTGAAAAACTGTTTTTT TRBV11-2 TRBD1 NA TRBJ1-4